This entry lists 28 T cell receptor beta chains sequenced from one sample in a study of blood T cell repertoires in COVID-19. Measured with immunoSEQ multiplex PCR; TCRdb has only the in-frame clones, and not every one. The table records under 95,000 clones, more than 80% of them present only once. Input material: peripheral blood. Receptors were obtained from a woman older than 75 with acute or convalescent COVID-19.

This clone has a single count. V usage is TRBV11-3 and J usage is TRBJ1-1; D remains ambiguous. V lost 11 bases to trimming and J lost 0 bases, with 13 bases between them. The CDR3 length is 13 residues. The germline V gene has CDR1 SGHNT and CDR2 YENEEA. The CDR3 DNA is TGTGCCTCCTTTCGGAGCATGAACACTGAAGCTTTCTTT. Protein product: CASFRSMNTEAFF.

The table lists this clone with a few counts. V is TRBV11-3 and J is TRBJ1-2, with 7 positions matching TRBD1. With 2 bases clipped from V and 6 bases from J, the junction kept 9 bases outside the gene matches. The CDR3 has 15 residues. The germline V gene has CDR1 SGHNT and CDR2 YENEEA. CDR3 residues: CASSLSPTGSHGYTF. CDR3 coding DNA: TGTGCCAGCAGCTTATCCCCGACAGGGAGTCATGGCTACACCTTC.

The chain is built from TRBV2 and TRBJ2-7; the match to TRBD2 covers 14 bases. V lost 5 bases, J lost 5 bases, and 5 bases stayed unmatched. The length of the CDR3 is 15 residues. Germline values: CDR1 SNHLY, CDR2 FYNNEI. Here the CDR3 reads CASSSGLAGGHEQYF. DNA of the CDR3: TGTGCCAGCAGTTCCGGACTAGCGGGAGGACACGAGCAGTACTTC.

As for this clone: Additional DNA sequences in this sample encode the identical CDR3. This chain joins TRBV19 and TRBJ2-3; D may be TRBD2 (6 bases). This CDR3 region has 14 residues. V lost 3 bases and J 1 base, leaving 8 bases between the germline ends. Germline lookup yields CDR1 LNHDA and CDR2 SQIVND (reference sequence). CDR3 loop: CASSISGGTDTQYF. The CDR3 DNA reads as TGTGCCAGTAGTATTAGCGGAGGCACAGATACGCAGTATTTT.

The rearrangement links TRBV28 to TRBJ1-2, with TRBD1 matching 8 bases. The CDR3 runs 17 residues. In germline, CDR1 is MDHEN, CDR2 SYDVKM. The junction had 13 bases not matched to a gene; V was cut back by 3 bases and J by 4 bases. CDR3 sequence reads: CASSLGQGAIIVYGYTF. The CDR3 DNA is TGTGCCAGCAGTTTGGGCCAGGGGGCAATTATAGTCTATGGCTACACCTTC.

This clone has a single count. V gene TRBV6-2 or TRBV6-3 combines with J gene TRBJ2-3; 14 positions match TRBD2. V lost 6 bases and J lost 4; bases outside the gene matches: 3. CDR3 length: 15 residues. Germline CDR1 and CDR2: MNHEY and SVGEGT. In DNA, the CDR3 is TGTGCCAGCAGCCTGGGACTAGCGGGAGCAGATACGCAGTATTTT. Translation gives CASSLGLAGADTQYF.

V usage is TRBV5-6 and J usage is TRBJ1-3, with a weak D call TRBD1 (5 bases). Between the trimmed V and J ends, which lost 0 bases and 0 bases, there was a span of 13 bases. This CDR3 is 17 amino acids long. Germline V gene data show CDR1 as SGHDT and CDR2 as YYEEEE. This CDR3 is CASSLEGTLSSGNTIYF. The CDR3 nucleotides are TGTGCCAGCAGCTTGGAGGGGACTCTGAGCTCTGGAAACACCATATATTTT.

This clone turned up a few times. The chain uses TRBV10-2 and TRBJ2-3; 11 nucleotides line up with TRBD2. CDR1 and CDR2 from the germline V gene are WSHSY and SAAADI. This CDR3 has 14 residues. The ends lost 5 bases at V and 5 bases at J; junction bases unmatched: 3. CDR3 sequence (DNA): TGCGCCAGCAGTACCGGGACTAGCGGAGATACGCAGTATTTT. This sequence encodes CASSTGTSGDTQYF.

The rearrangement joins TRBV6-4 to TRBJ2-3; 8 bases are a match to TRBD1. This CDR3 is 14 amino acids long. From germline, CDR1 is MRHNA and CDR2 SNTAGT. V was clipped by 6 bases and J by 2 bases; unmatched bases: 4. The CDR3 reads CASSLTGDTDTQYF. CDR3 sequence (DNA): TGTGCCAGCAGCCTGACAGGGGACACAGATACGCAGTATTTT.

V and J are TRBV27 and TRBJ2-7; D is perhaps TRBD2 (5 bases). V dropped 5 bases and J dropped 7 bases, with 15 bases sitting between them. The CDR3 is 13 residues long. From germline, CDR1 is MNHEY and CDR2 SMNVEV (reference sequence). CDR3 sequence: CASSRGWSLEQYF. The CDR3 nucleotides read TGTGCCAGCAGTCGGGGTTGGTCGTTGGAGCAGTACTTC.

The V and J genes are TRBV15 and TRBJ2-3, with TRBD2 matching 9 bases. V was pared by 7 bases and J by 5 bases, with 13 bases of the junction left unmatched. The length of the CDR3 is 16 residues. Germline V gene data show CDR1 as LNHNV and CDR2 as YYDKDF (reference sequence). CDR3 amino acids: CATTLPLAGSGDTQYF. CDR3 DNA sequence: TGTGCCACCACCCTCCCCCTAGCGGGAAGTGGAGATACGCAGTATTTT.

The chain links TRBV6-5 to TRBJ2-5; D is perhaps TRBD2 (6 bases). Trimming shortened V by 2 bases and J by 4 bases, and 8 bases separated the two germline ends. The V gene's germline CDR1 is MNHEY and CDR2 SVGAGI. The CDR3 covers 13 residues. DNA of the CDR3: TGTGCCAGCAGTTACCAGGGAGGAGAGACCCAGTACTTC. This translates into CASSYQGGETQYF.

V and J are TRBV10-3 and TRBJ2-7; 9 bases agree with TRBD1. V was pared by 5 bases and J by 2 bases, with 4 bases of the junction left unmatched. CDR3 length: 14 amino acids. Germline V gene data show CDR1 as ENHRY and CDR2 as SYGVKD. The CDR3 DNA reads as TGTGCCATCAGTTCCGGGACAGGGACCTACGAGCAGTACTTC. Residues: CAISSGTGTYEQYF.

The J gene is TRBJ1-3, the V gene TRBV7-3; D call uncertain. In germline, CDR1 is SGHTA, CDR2 FQGTGA. The CDR3 length is 14 residues. V was shortened by 5 bases and J by 0 bases, with 8 bases between the two germline ends. The CDR3 region is CASSQAGSGNTIYF. CDR3 in DNA: TGTGCCAGCAGCCAAGCAGGCTCTGGAAACACCATATATTTT. The full variable domain, completed using reference TRBV7-3 and TRBJ1-3, is GAGVSQTPSNKVTEKGKYVELRCDPISGHTALYWYRQSLGQGPEFLIYFQGTGAADDSGLPNDRFFAVRPEGSVSTLKIQRTERGDSAVYLCASSQAGSGNTIYFGEGSWLTVV.

The CDR3 region is CASSLGASGLLTDTQYF. The CDR3 nucleotides read TGTGCCAGCAGCTTAGGGGCTAGCGGGCTTCTCACAGATACGCAGTATTTT. The chain links TRBV7-9 to TRBJ2-3, with 8 bases matching TRBD2. The J segment lost 2 bases and the V segment lost 1 base, leaving 8 bases of the junction unmatched. From germline, CDR1 is SEHNR and CDR2 FQNEAQ (reference sequence). The CDR3 contains 17 residues.

This chain links TRBV5-4 with TRBJ1-4; D uncertain. The CDR3 consists of 16 residues. Germline CDR1 reads SGHNT; CDR2 reads YYREEE (reference sequence). Trimming pared 1 base from V and 4 bases from J, leaving 14 bases between. The CDR3 loop is CASSLSGRADNEKLFF. The CDR3 nucleotides are TGTGCCAGCAGCTTGTCTGGGAGGGCAGATAATGAAAAACTGTTTTTT.

The J gene is TRBJ1-2, the V gene TRBV27; maybe TRBD1 (5 bases). This CDR3 comprises 14 residues. CDR1 MNHEY and CDR2 SMNVEV come from the germline V gene (reference sequence). V gave up 6 bases and J gave up 4 bases, with 15 bases separating them. CDR3 protein: CASSPKVDTYGYTF. The CDR3 nucleotides read TGTGCCAGCAGCCCCAAGGTGGACACCTATGGCTACACCTTC.

The chain employs TRBV6-6 and TRBJ2-7; 9 nucleotides line up with TRBD1. Germline values: CDR1 MNHNY, CDR2 SVGAGI (reference sequence). This CDR3 has 12 residues. For the CDR3, the DNA is TGTGGGACAGGGGTCCCTTCCTACGAGCAGTACTTC. As protein: CGTGVPSYEQYF.

V is TRBV10-3 and J is TRBJ2-5; 12 bases are shared with TRBD2. Per germline, CDR1 ENHRY and CDR2 SYGVKD. After removal of 3 bases from V and 5 bases from J, the junction contained 4 bases not matched to a gene. This CDR3 has 15 amino acids. The DNA of the CDR3 is TGTGCCATCAGTGAAGGGCTAGCGGGAGGGGAGACCCAGTACTTC. Residues: CAISEGLAGGETQYF.

This clone was seen a handful of times. V gene TRBV4-1 combines with J gene TRBJ2-7; D might be TRBD1 (6 bases). The CDR3 totals 16 residues. V dropped 0 bases and J dropped 2 bases, with 14 bases sitting between them. Germline assignment: CDR1 MGHRA and CDR2 YSYEKL. The DNA of the CDR3 is TGCGCCAGCAGCCAAGATGGGGTACAGGGACCCTACGAGCAGTACTTC. As protein: CASSQDGVQGPYEQYF.

The V gene is TRBV28, the J gene TRBJ2-1; a possible D gene is TRBD2 (6 bases). With 5 bases removed from V and 5 bases from J, the gap between germline ends came to 10 bases. Looked up from germline, CDR1 is MDHEN and CDR2 is SYDVKM. This CDR3 spans 13 amino acids. Here the CDR3 reads CASSIRENNEQFF. The CDR3 DNA is TGTGCCAGCAGTATACGGGAGAACAATGAGCAGTTCTTC.

This clone came up once. Here the CDR3 DNA reads TGTGCCAGCAGCTTAGATGTTCTCAACTATGGCTACACCTTC. Translating it yields CASSLDVLNYGYTF. The chain carries TRBV7-9 and TRBJ1-2; no reliable D call. The CDR3 consists of 14 residues. Per the germline V gene, CDR1 is SEHNR and CDR2 is FQNEAQ (reference sequence). V dropped 1 base and J dropped 2 bases, with 8 bases sitting between them.

The rearrangement joins TRBV19 to TRBJ1-4, with D tentatively TRBD1 (6 bases). Looked up from germline, CDR1 is LNHDA and CDR2 is SQIVND (reference sequence). The V end was cut by 6 bases, the J end by 6 bases, with 14 bases between. The CDR3 sequence is 14 residues long. CDR3 residues: CASRKGGADEKLFF. The DNA for the CDR3 is TGTGCCAGTAGAAAAGGGGGGGCGGATGAAAAACTGTTTTTT.

The chain joins TRBV29-1 to TRBJ2-1; possible D gene TRBD1, 6 bases. Germline V gene lookup returns CDR1 SQVTM and CDR2 ANQGSEA. The CDR3 contains 12 residues. V shed 5 bases and J shed 3 bases, with 8 bases lying between them. In DNA form, the CDR3 reads TGCAGCGTTCGGACAGACTACAATGAGCAGTTCTTC. It codes for CSVRTDYNEQFF.

The rearrangement links TRBV5-1 to TRBJ2-3, with 10 bases matching TRBD2. V shed 4 bases, J shed 0 bases, and the junction held 5 bases outside the gene matches. The CDR3 is 16 amino acids. CDR1 is SGHRS, CDR2 YFSETQ, per germline. The DNA for the CDR3 is TGCGCCAGCAGCCCGTTAGCGGGAGGCAGCACAGATACGCAGTATTTT. Translated: CASSPLAGGSTDTQYF. Using reference TRBV5-1 and TRBJ2-3 for the parts outside the CDR3, the full variable domain is KAGVTQTPRYLIKTRGQQVTLSCSPISGHRSVSWYQQTPGQGLQFLFEYFSETQRNKGNFPGRFSGRQFSNSRSEMNVSTLELGDSALYLCASSPLAGGSTDTQYFGPGTRLTVL.

This chain connects TRBV7-9 to TRBJ2-7; 12 nucleotides line up with TRBD1. The CDR3 runs to 15 residues. CDR1 is SEHNR, CDR2 FQNEAQ, per germline (reference sequence). V gave up 6 bases and J gave up 5 bases; unmatched junction bases: 8. The CDR3 coding sequence is TGTGCCAGCAGTTCGGGGACAGGGGGCGTGGACGAGCAGTACTTC. Translation gives CASSSGTGGVDEQYF.

V usage is TRBV11-2 and J usage is TRBJ2-4; D is possibly TRBD1 (6 bases). The V and J ends lost 5 bases and 0 bases respectively, with 20 bases between them. CDR3 length equals 18 residues. CDR1 and CDR2 from the germline V gene are SGHAT and FQNNGV. CDR3 protein: CASSPSWSGGLAKNIQYF. In nucleotides, the CDR3 is TGTGCCAGCAGCCCCTCCTGGAGTGGGGGCCTAGCCAAAAACATTCAGTACTTC.

V gene TRBV2 combines with J gene TRBJ2-7, with D possibly being TRBD1 (6 bases). From germline, CDR1 is SNHLY and CDR2 FYNNEI. CDR3 size: 13 residues. Trimming removed 9 bases at V and 2 bases at J, with 14 bases between. CDR3 sequence reads: CASRGQTTYEQYF. The CDR3 coding sequence is TGTGCCAGTCGAGGACAGACGACCTACGAGCAGTACTTC.